The present TCR beta chain was sequenced within a study of T cell responses to AZD1222 COVID-19 vaccine (dated by TCRdb to 2020 to 2023). For the study in its entirety: AZD1222 recipients with second doses at about 4 weeks or about 12 weeks were pooled, because spike-specific TCR depth and breadth did not differ between schedules. A total of around 240 trial participants underwent TCR sequencing, of whom 200 to 220 received two doses of AZD1222 and some 26 received two doses of the MenACWY control vaccine. Trial participants were enrolled by age into subgroups of 18-55, 56-69 and 70-plus years, and about 150, 27 and 61 TCR-sequenced participants, respectively, were included in these subgroups. Study-wide findings and limitations: In the small 56-69-year group, the increase in depth fell short of significance, most likely because of low power. A significant rise in spike-specific TCR breadth and depth was observed after two AZD1222 doses relative to day 0 and relative to MenACWY recipients. Most participants were white British and females outnumbered males, and the authors suggested that clonal diversity may have been underestimated. Conclusions about previously exposed vaccinees were limited because only a handful of AZD1222 recipients were SARS-CoV-2 seropositive at baseline. Epitopes outside the regions mutated in the B.1.351 and B.1.1.7 variants were reportedly recognized by nearly half of the unique spike-specific TCRs. Vaccine-associated CD4 TCRs spanned the whole spike protein, with dominant responses in regions 160-218 and 743-854. Because no day 14 peak-response samples were available, repertoires were characterized only after the peak T cell response.

With respect to this clone: Its antigen is unknown. The input lacks base qualities; no much larger clone sits a single base away.

The CDR3 regions of human TCRbeta chains were analyzed by immunosequencing. As for the authors' bioinformatics: TCRs in the repertoires were compared against a reference library of SARS-CoV-2-specific TCRs that had been generated with the MIRA antigen-specificity platform. Breadth was defined as the fraction of unique TCRs that were SARS-CoV-2-associated, and depth was defined as the fraction of total T cells that were SARS-CoV-2-associated. Each spike-specific TCR was assigned to its reactive spike region and to a CD4 or CD8 class using the MIRA data. Log10-transformed breadth and depth values were compared by one-way ANOVA with Sidak's multiple comparisons tests. The clones in this table, taken by TCRdb from immuneACCESS, are in-frame only. Not every clone is retained; where verified, under half of the shortfall comes from an unresolved V gene, and the cause of the rest is unknown. V, J and clone size are those of that table, while D and trimming were read from the DNA. This sample holds approximately 150,000 clones; roughly nine tenths were observed only once. Just over 5% of the sample is held by the ten biggest clonotypes.

Measured from the cysteine to the phenylalanine, the CDR3 is 11 residues long. CDR3 DNA only is kept here, 33 bases in frame from base 1. Sequences KGHSH (CDR1) and LQKENI (CDR2) are obtained from the germline V gene. V loses 5 bases of germline sequence and J loses 3 bases, and the interval between the two ends is 4 bases. This specimen's time point label, interpreted: baseline before first vaccination. Vaccinee samples were obtained from the UK trials COV001 and COV002, which included a single-blind randomized controlled phase 2/3 trial of AZD1222 (ChAdOx1 nCoV-19) in healthy adults. For TCRbeta chain sequencing, PBMC samples from trial participants were taken at day 0 and at day 28 after the second dose.

The source of this sequence is an adult in good health. This chain is built from TRBV18 and TRBJ1-1; no D segment can be confidently identified. This material consisted of peripheral blood, taken on day 0 of AZD1222 vaccination. The CDR3 loop reads CASSDYTEAFF. At the DNA level, the sequence is TGTGCCAGCTCAGACTACACTGAAGCTTTCTTT.